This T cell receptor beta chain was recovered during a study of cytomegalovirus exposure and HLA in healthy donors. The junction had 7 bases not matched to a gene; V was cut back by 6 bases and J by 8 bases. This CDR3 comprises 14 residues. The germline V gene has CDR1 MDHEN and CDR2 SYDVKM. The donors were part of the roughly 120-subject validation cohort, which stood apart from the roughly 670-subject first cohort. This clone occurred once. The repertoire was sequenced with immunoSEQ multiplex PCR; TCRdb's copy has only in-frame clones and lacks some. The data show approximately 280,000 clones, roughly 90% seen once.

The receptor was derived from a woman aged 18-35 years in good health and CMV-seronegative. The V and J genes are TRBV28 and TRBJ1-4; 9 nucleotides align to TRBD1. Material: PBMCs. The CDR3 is CASSPTGGQEKLFF. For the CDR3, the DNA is TGTGCCAGCAGCCCAACAGGGGGCCAGGAAAAACTGTTTTTT.